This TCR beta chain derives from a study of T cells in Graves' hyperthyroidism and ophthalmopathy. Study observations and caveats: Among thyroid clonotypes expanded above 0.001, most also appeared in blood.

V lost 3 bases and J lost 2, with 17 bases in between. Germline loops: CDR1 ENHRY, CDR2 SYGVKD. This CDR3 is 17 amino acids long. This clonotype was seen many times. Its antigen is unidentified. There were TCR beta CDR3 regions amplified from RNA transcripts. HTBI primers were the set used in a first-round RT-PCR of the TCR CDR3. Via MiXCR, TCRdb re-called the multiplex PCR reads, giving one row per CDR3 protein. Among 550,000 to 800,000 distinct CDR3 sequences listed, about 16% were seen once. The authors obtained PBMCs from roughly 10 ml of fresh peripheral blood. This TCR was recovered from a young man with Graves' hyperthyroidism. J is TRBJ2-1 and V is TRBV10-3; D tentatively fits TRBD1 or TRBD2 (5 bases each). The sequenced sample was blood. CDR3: CAISESSGRSAYNEQFF. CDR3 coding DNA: TGTGCCATCAGTGAATCGTCGGGACGGAGTGCCTACAATGAGCAGTTCTTC.